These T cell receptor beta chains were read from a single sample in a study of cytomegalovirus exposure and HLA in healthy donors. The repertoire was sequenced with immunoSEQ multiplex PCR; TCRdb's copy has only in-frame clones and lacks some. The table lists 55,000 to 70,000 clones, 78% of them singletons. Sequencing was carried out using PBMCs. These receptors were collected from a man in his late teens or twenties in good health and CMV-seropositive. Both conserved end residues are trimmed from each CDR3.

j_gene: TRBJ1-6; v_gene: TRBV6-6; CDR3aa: ASSRDSYNSPLH
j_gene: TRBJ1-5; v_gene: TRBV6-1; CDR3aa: ASREANQPQH
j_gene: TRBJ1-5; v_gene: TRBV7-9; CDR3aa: ASTPNGVGQPQH
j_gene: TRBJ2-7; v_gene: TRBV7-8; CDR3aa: ASSPRQGPQVTEQY
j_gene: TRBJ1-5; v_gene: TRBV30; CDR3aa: AWSVGALNQPQH
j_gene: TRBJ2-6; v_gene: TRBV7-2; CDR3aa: ASSLQGFSGANVLT
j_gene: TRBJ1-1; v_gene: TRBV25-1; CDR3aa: ASSELGHTEAF
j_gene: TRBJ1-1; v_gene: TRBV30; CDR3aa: AWRTGAGAEAF
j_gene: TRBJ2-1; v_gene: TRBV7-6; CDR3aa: ASSPGLVRNEQF
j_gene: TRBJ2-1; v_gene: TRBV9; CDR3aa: ASSIAGGPFSEQF
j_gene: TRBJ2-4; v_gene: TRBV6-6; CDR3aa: ASTLQGASNIQY
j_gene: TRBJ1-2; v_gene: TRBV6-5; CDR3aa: ASSYSGTGGYT
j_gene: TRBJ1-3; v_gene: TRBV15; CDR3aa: ATSPGDTGNTIY
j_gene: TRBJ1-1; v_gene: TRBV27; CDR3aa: ASSLQGAGTEAF
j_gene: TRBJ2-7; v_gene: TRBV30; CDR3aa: AWSHTDVLREQY
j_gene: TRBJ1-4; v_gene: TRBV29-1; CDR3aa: SVEFTVNSEKLF
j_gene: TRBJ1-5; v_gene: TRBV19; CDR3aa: ASSFRPTGSEPQH
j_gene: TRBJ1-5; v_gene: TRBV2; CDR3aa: ASSSGTGRQPQH
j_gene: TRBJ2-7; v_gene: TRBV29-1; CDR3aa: SARTSGSYEQY
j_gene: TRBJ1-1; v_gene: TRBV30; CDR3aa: AWSTQGSTEAF
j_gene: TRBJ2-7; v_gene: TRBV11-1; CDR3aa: ASSELAGGDYEQY
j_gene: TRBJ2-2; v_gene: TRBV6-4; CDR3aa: ASSLQGTNTGELF
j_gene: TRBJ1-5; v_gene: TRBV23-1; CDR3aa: ASSQRDNQPQH
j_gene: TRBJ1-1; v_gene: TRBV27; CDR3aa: ASSPFTGTEAF
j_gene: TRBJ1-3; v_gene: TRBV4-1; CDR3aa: ASSQGDSDSGNTIY
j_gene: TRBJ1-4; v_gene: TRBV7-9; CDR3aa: ASSLASTTGEKLF
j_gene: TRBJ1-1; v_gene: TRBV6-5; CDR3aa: ASRDRVESDEAF
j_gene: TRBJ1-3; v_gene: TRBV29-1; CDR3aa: SGITGDSGNTIY
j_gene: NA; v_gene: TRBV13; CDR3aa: ASSFLGTGGYEQY
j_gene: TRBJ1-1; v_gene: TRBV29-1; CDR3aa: SVESHLNTEAF
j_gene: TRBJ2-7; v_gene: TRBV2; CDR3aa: ASENRGDEQY
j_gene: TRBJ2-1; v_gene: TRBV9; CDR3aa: ASSVASASGSMNEQF
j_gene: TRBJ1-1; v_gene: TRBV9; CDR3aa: ASSPRTGDTEAF
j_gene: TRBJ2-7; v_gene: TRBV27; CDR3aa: ASSLMAGQDEQY
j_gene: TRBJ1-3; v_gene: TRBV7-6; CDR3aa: ASSQAPSGNTIY
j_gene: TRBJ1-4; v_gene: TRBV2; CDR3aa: ASSIGQGATNEKLF
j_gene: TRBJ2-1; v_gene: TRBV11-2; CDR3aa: ASSRTGNEQF
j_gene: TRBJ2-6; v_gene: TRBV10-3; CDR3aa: AISGGSAPLSSGANVLT
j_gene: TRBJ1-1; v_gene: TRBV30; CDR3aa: AWSAGSNTEAF
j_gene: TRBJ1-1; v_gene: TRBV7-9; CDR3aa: ASSYSRDTGSAF
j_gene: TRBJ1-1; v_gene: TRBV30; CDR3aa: AWSPRGWRTEAF
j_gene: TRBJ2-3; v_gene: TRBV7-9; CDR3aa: ASSLGGYSTDTQY
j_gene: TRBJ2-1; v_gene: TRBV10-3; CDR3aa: AIRTTESYNEQF
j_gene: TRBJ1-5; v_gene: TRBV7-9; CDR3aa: ASSRTGGLQPQH
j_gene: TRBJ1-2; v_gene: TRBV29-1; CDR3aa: SVLGQGFYGYT
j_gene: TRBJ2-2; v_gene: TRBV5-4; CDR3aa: ASSLVQGNTGELF
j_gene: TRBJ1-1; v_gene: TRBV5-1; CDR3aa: ASSLYQGTEAF
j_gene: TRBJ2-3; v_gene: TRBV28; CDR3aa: ASSLLADTQY
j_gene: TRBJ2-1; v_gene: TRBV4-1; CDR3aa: ASSQNQRSYNEQF
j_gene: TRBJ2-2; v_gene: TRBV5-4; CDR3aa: ASSPRYGELF
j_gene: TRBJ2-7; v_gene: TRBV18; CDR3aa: ASSPIVDRVEQY
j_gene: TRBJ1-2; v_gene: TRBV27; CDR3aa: ASSLAGQGARYT
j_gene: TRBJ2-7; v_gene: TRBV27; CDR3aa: ASSPFAGGEQY
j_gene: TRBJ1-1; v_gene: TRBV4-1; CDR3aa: ASSQPRAGLNTEAF
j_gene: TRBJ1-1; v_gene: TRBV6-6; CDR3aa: ASNIRQGAGTEAF
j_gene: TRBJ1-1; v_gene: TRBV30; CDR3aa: AWKGVGGAF
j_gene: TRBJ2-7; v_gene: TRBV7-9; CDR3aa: ASSSFPSYEQY